This is a list of T cell receptor beta chains from one sample in a study of T cells after yellow fever vaccination. TCRdb recomputed calls from the 5' RACE reads with MiXCR, one row per CDR3 protein. The table records about 630,000 distinct CDR3 sequences, roughly an eighth of them present only once. Sequenced material: PBMCs, taken on the day of the yellow fever booster vaccination. Receptor source: a man aged 30 to 45 who received the YFV17D yellow fever vaccine. The CDR3 runs from the conserved cysteine through the conserved F or W. A D gene is named only where the DNA matches it firmly. Size tells how often a clone was seen (once, few, many) or the class of an expanded clone, and some rows leave it out.

J | D | V | size | CDR3 | DNA
TRBJ2-1 | TRBD1 | TRBV30 | few | CAWRVAGQGPYNEQFF | TGTGCCTGGAGGGTCGCCGGACAGGGTCCCTACAATGAGCAGTTCTTC
TRBJ2-5 | TRBD1 | TRBV6-1 | NA | CASTRTNRGMETQYF | TGTGCCAGCACCCGAACTAACAGGGGTATGGAGACCCAGTACTTC
TRBJ1-1 | NA | TRBV5-1 | NA | CASSQGKGTEAFF | TGCGCCAGCAGCCAGGGGAAGGGCACTGAAGCTTTCTTT
TRBJ2-5 | TRBD2 | TRBV29-1 | NA | CSAQGTSGRSLTSETQYF | TGCAGCGCACAGGGGACTAGCGGGAGGTCCTTGACATCGGAGACCCAGTACTTC
TRBJ1-4 | NA | TRBV6-5 | many | CASSGENEKLFF | TGTGCCAGCAGCGGAGAGAATGAAAAACTGTTTTTT
TRBJ2-7 | TRBD2 | TRBV7-9 | many | CASSLLAGVRDEQYF | TGTGCCAGCAGCTTACTAGCGGGAGTCCGGGACGAGCAGTACTTC
TRBJ2-7 | TRBD2 | TRBV20-1 | few | CSARGASGSYEQYF | TGCAGTGCTAGGGGAGCTAGCGGGAGCTACGAGCAGTACTTC
TRBJ2-3 | NA | TRBV27 | few | CASSLSRLSTDTQYF | TGTGCCAGCAGTTTATCTAGACTCAGCACAGATACGCAGTATTTT
TRBJ2-5 | TRBD2 | TRBV7-3 | many | CASSFGGDIKTQYF | TGTGCCAGCAGCTTCGGGGGGGACATCAAGACCCAGTACTTC
TRBJ1-1 | NA | TRBV7-9 | few | CASSPRVARSAFF | TGTGCCAGCAGCCCGCGGGTTGCCCGAAGTGCTTTCTTT
TRBJ1-1 | NA | TRBV5-1 | few | CASSSRPERAEAFF | TGCGCCAGCAGCTCCAGACCGGAGAGGGCTGAAGCTTTCTTT
TRBJ1-1 | NA | TRBV15 | NA | CATSSGQNTEAFF | TGTGCCACCAGCTCCGGACAGAACACTGAAGCTTTCTTT
TRBJ2-3 | NA | TRBV2 | once | CARSAQLSTDTQYF | TGTGCCAGAAGTGCGCAGTTAAGCACAGATACGCAGTATTTT
TRBJ2-5 | NA | TRBV6-1 | NA | CASRSIGHGETQYF | TGTGCCAGCAGATCGATTGGGCATGGCGAGACCCAGTACTTC
TRBJ2-7 | NA | TRBV7-9 | NA | CASSPALSSYEQYF | TGTGCCAGCAGCCCTGCACTGAGCTCCTACGAGCAGTACTTC
TRBJ2-7 | NA | TRBV10-3 | few | CAISDYPGNEQYF | TGTGCCATCAGTGACTACCCTGGCAACGAGCAGTACTTC
TRBJ2-1 | NA | TRBV7-8 | few | CASISPSYNEQFF | TGTGCCAGCATCTCCCCGAGCTACAATGAGCAGTTCTTC
TRBJ2-4 | NA | TRBV28 | NA | CASTKSDLRSLAKNIQYF | TGTGCCAGCACAAAATCCGACCTCAGGTCGCTAGCCAAAAACATTCAGTACTTC
TRBJ2-3 | NA | TRBV7-2 | few | CASSPQPPDTQYF | TGTGCCAGCAGCCCGCAGCCCCCAGATACGCAGTATTTT
TRBJ2-1 | NA | TRBV20-1 | NA | CSATDGTVGLWFF | TGCAGTGCGACCGACGGGACTGTTGGACTCTGGTTCTTC
TRBJ2-1 | TRBD2 | TRBV7-2 | many | CASSQAGGPYNEQFF | TGTGCCAGCAGCCAAGCGGGAGGGCCCTACAATGAGCAGTTCTTC
TRBJ2-1 | NA | TRBV5-1 | NA | CASSLADGRYNEQFF | TGCGCCAGCAGCTTGGCCGACGGTCGCTACAATGAGCAGTTCTTC
TRBJ2-7 | TRBD1 | TRBV18 | NA | CASSPMTGEDEQYF | TGTGCCAGCTCACCGATGACAGGGGAGGACGAGCAGTACTTC
TRBJ1-5 | NA | TRBV7-9 | few | CASSPRGGGNQPQHF | TGTGCCAGCAGCCCCCGGGGGGGTGGCAATCAGCCCCAGCATTTT
TRBJ1-1 | NA | TRBV20-1 | NA | CSAGVSRNTEAFF | TGCAGTGCTGGAGTCAGCAGGAACACTGAAGCTTTCTTT
TRBJ2-3 | NA | TRBV20-1 | few | CSARSLVRGSRRASGTDTQYF | TGCAGTGCTAGATCTCTAGTCAGGGGGTCCCGCAGAGCTAGCGGCACAGATACGCAGTATTTT
TRBJ2-5 | NA | TRBV18 | NA | CASSPQQGGQETQYF | TGTGCCAGCTCGCCGCAGCAGGGAGGTCAGGAGACCCAGTACTTC
TRBJ2-5 | TRBD1 | TRBV7-9 | many | CASSLPGGETQYF | TGTGCCAGCAGCTTACCAGGGGGAGAGACCCAGTACTTC
TRBJ2-6 | TRBD1 | TRBV12-3/TRBV12-4 | few | CASTMTGTGANVLTF | TGTGCCAGCACCATGACAGGGACTGGGGCCAACGTCCTGACTTTC
TRBJ2-3 | NA | TRBV29-1 | NA | CSVYRGGDTQYF | TGCAGCGTCTACAGGGGAGGGGATACGCAGTATTTT
TRBJ2-4 | NA | TRBV20-1 | NA | CSARDTGRAKNIQYF | TGCAGTGCTAGAGATACGGGGAGGGCCAAAAACATTCAGTACTTC
TRBJ2-7 | TRBD1 | TRBV19 | few | CASSLGQGAREQYF | TGTGCCAGTAGTCTTGGACAGGGGGCGCGTGAGCAGTACTTC
TRBJ2-7 | TRBD2 | TRBV19 | NA | CASSIDLREGLYEQYF | TGTGCCAGTAGTATAGATCTGCGGGAGGGCCTCTACGAGCAGTACTTC
TRBJ2-7 | TRBD2 | TRBV5-4 | few | CASSLELAGEYEQYF | TGTGCCAGCAGCTTGGAACTAGCGGGAGAGTACGAGCAGTACTTC